The present T cell receptor beta chain was sequenced within a study of blood T cell repertoires in COVID-19. Study information: The United States, Italy and Spain provided the acute and convalescent COVID-19 samples. The analysed material was cDNA or gDNA that came from T cells, B-cell-depleted T cells, or PBMCs.

Original handling: Counts of nucleated cells, estimated from reference gene primer amplification, were obtained. This table comes from immunoSEQ multiplex PCR, and its TCRdb copy is limited to in-frame clones, with some not included. V, J and clone size were drawn from that table, and D and trimming were deduced from the DNA. This sample has some 200,000 clones, with 75% to 90% found just once. The CDR3 is made up of 11 amino acids. The germline V gene encodes CDR1 SNHLY and CDR2 FYNNEI. V was shortened by 6 bases and J by 5 bases, with 5 bases between the two germline ends. The chain joins TRBV2 to TRBJ1-5, with D unresolved. This TCR came from a middle-aged woman with acute or convalescent COVID-19. Sequencing was carried out using peripheral blood. The DNA of the CDR3 is TGTGCCAGCAGCTTATATCAGCCCCAGCATTTT. Protein product: CASSLYQPQHF.